This TCR beta chain was documented in a study of blood T cell repertoires in COVID-19. Study at large: Acute and convalescent COVID-19 specimens originated in the United States, Italy and Spain.

A single count supports this clone. The authors' processing: Amplification of reference gene primers was used by the study to estimate nucleated cell counts. The method was immunoSEQ multiplex PCR; TCRdb's version includes in-frame clones alone and lacks a portion of them. The DNA gave D and trimming, while V, J and clone size come from that table. The table shows approximately 38,000 clones, with about 85% occurring only once. Recruited during active infection, patients (from Seattle) were subsequently followed longitudinally. The length of the CDR3 is 13 residues. Germline CDR1 reads MDHEN; CDR2 reads SYDVKM. V shed 6 bases and J shed 2 bases, with 10 bases lying between them.

Material: peripheral blood. The receptor's source is a man aged 60 to 69 with COVID-19, enrolled during active disease. This rearrangement joins TRBV28 to TRBJ1-2; D is unclear. The CDR3 DNA reads TGTGCCAGCAGAGTCAACTACAACTATGGCTACACCTTC. Protein sequence: CASRVNYNYGYTF.